This T cell receptor beta chain is drawn from a study of cytomegalovirus exposure and HLA in healthy donors. Primers: 60 Vbeta forward and 13 Jbeta reverse. Assay: immunoSEQ multiplex PCR; the TCRdb copy retains only in-frame clones and omits some. The sample includes about 70,000 clones, around 73% seen only once; the top ten take 2.5% to 3.5%. CDR1 and CDR2 (germline): MNHEY, SMNVEV (reference sequence). There are 15 residues in the CDR3. V lost 7 bases to trimming and J lost 4 bases, with 17 bases between them. Input material: PBMCs. The rearrangement joins TRBV27 to TRBJ1-5; TRBD1 might be the D (6 bases). This clonotype was obtained from a girl under 18 in good health and CMV-seropositive. CDR3 loop: CASKENRERNQPQHF. The CDR3 DNA is TGTGCCAGCAAGGAGAACAGGGAACGGAATCAGCCCCAGCATTTT.